Listed below are T cell receptor beta chains from one sample, sequenced in a study of blood T cell repertoires in COVID-19. Generated by immunoSEQ multiplex PCR, the TCRdb table keeps only in-frame clones and is missing some. The table shows 100,000 or so clones, with 85% to 95% occurring only once. The source material was peripheral blood. These receptor sequences come from a woman aged 45 to 65 in a cohort sampled during active COVID-19. Each CDR3 is given with its conserved first and last residue. D genes are given only for firm matches. Not all rows give a size; the values are once, few, many and, for expanded clones, a class.

d_gene	v_gene	abundance	len	j_gene	CDR3nt	CDR3aa
TRBD2	TRBV2	NA	15	TRBJ2-2	TGTGCCAGCAGTGGGACTAGCGGGAGGGTCGGGGAGCTGTTTTTT	CASSGTSGRVGELFF
NA	TRBV7-6	NA	15	TRBJ2-1	TGTGCCAGCAGTCCCATACCGAGCTCCTACAATGAGCAGTTCTTC	CASSPIPSSYNEQFF
TRBD1	TRBV7-9	NA	14	TRBJ1-2	TGTGCCAGCAGTCCAGGGGGAGGTCGCGGTGGCTACACCTTC	CASSPGGGRGGYTF
TRBD2	TRBV6-6	NA	15	TRBJ2-1	TGTGCCGGCCAAACCGGGACTAGCGGGAACAATGAGCAGTTCTTC	CAGQTGTSGNNEQFF
TRBD1	TRBV5-6	NA	16	TRBJ1-1	TGTGCCAGCAGCCCCGGGACAGGTATGATGAACACTGAAGCTTTCTTT	CASSPGTGMMNTEAFF
TRBD2	TRBV9	NA	15	TRBJ2-3	TGTGCCAGCAGCGTTAGCGGGAGAGGCACAGATACGCAGTATTTT	CASSVSGRGTDTQYF
NA	TRBV24-1	once	13	TRBJ2-7	TGTGCCACCAGTGATCGCGCAGGGGCCGAGCAGTACTTC	CATSDRAGAEQYF
TRBD1	TRBV30	NA	19	TRBJ2-1	TGTGCCTGGAGTGTGTCAGGGACAGGGGGTGGGTCAGACTACTTTGAGCAGTTCTTC	CAWSVSGTGGGSDYFEQFF
TRBD2	TRBV6-6	NA	17	TRBJ2-3	TGTGCCAGCAGTCCTCCCCCCGGCGGGAGACTCACAGATACGCAGTATTTT	CASSPPPGGRLTDTQYF
NA	TRBV19	NA	13	TRBJ2-7	TGTGCCAGTAGTCCGACTAGAGCCTACGAGCAGTACTTC	CASSPTRAYEQYF
TRBD1	TRBV5-1	NA	15	TRBJ1-6	TGCGCCAGCAGCTTACAGGGGGCGCGGGATTCACCCCTCCACTTT	CASSLQGARDSPLHF
TRBD2	TRBV5-6	NA	14	TRBJ2-7	TGTGCCAGCAGGCGACTAGCGGGAGTCTACGAGCAGTACTTC	CASRRLAGVYEQYF
NA	TRBV5-1	NA	15	TRBJ2-3	TGCGCCAGCAGCTTGGCGGGAGCTAACACAGATACGCAGTATTTT	CASSLAGANTDTQYF
NA	TRBV4-1	NA	17	TRBJ2-2	TGCGCCAGCAGCCGAGCTGGGGCAGGGCGTCGAACCGGGGAGCTGTTTTTT	CASSRAGAGRRTGELFF
TRBD1	TRBV19	NA	15	TRBJ1-2	TGTGCCAGTAGTATCTCCGGGACAGGTTCGACTGGCTACACCTTC	CASSISGTGSTGYTF
NA	TRBV6-1	NA	15	TRBJ2-5	TGTGCCAGCAGTGAAGGCCAGGGGGGCCAAGAGACCCAGTACTTC	CASSEGQGGQETQYF
TRBD2	TRBV6-5	NA	15	TRBJ2-1	TGTGCCAGCAGTTCCGGCGGGGGGCCCCACAATGAGCAGTTCTTC	CASSSGGGPHNEQFF
NA	TRBV7-9	once	14	TRBJ1-4	TGTGCCAGCAGCTTTGGGACTCTTTATGAAAAACTGTTTTTT	CASSFGTLYEKLFF
TRBD1	TRBV7-9	once	17	TRBJ2-4	TGTGCCAGCAGCTATATATATCAGGGACAGGGTGGAAACATTCAGTACTTC	CASSYIYQGQGGNIQYF
NA	TRBV19	NA	13	TRBJ1-6	TGTGCCAGTCAGGGTGTTTCTGATTCACCCCTCCACTTT	CASQGVSDSPLHF
TRBD2	TRBV28	NA	17	TRBJ2-1	TGTGCCAGCAGTCCGGGACTAGCGGGGGACCTTTACAATGAGCAGTTCTTC	CASSPGLAGDLYNEQFF
NA	TRBV2	NA	14	TRBJ2-7	TGTGCCAGCAGTAGACTCCGTTCCTCCTACGAGCAGTACTTC	CASSRLRSSYEQYF